The clone carrying this T cell receptor (beta chain) was counted ten times or more. What it binds is not known. The data originate from a study of T-cell memory formation after mild COVID-19. TCRdb ran MiXCR on the 5' RACE reads and lists one entry per CDR3 protein. This table holds about 280,000 distinct CDR3 sequences, around 8% found once. Study-wide results and caveats: Second-wave clones reaching peak frequency on day 37 lacked confirmed SARS-CoV-2 specificity.

Source material: PBMCs or a T cell subset sorted from them (not recorded which). This TCR derives from a man between 18 and 29 years old who had mild COVID-19 (a few samples of this study predate the infection). Cell type and time point are not known.

CDR3 nucleotide sequence: TGCGCCAGCAGCTTAAAGGAGAACACTGAAGCTTTCTTT. The encoded protein is CASSLKENTEAFF. The genes are TRBV4-1 and TRBJ1-1; D is ambiguous. The CDR3 contains 13 residues. CDR1 and CDR2 (germline): MGHRA, YSYEKL. Trimming removed 5 bases at V and 1 base at J, with 8 bases between.